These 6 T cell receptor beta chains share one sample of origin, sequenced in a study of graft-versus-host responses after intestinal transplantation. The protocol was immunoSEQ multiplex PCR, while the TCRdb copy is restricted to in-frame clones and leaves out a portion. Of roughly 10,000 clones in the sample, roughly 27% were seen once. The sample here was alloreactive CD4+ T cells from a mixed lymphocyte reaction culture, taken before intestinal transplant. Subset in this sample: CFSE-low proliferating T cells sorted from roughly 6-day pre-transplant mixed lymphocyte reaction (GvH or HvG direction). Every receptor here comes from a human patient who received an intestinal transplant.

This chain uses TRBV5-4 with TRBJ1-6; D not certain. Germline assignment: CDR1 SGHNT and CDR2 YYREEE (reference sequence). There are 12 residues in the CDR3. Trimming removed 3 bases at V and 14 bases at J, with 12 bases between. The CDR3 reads CASSSRSGTLHF. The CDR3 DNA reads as TGTGCCAGCAGCTCTAGGTCGGGGACCCTCCACTTT.

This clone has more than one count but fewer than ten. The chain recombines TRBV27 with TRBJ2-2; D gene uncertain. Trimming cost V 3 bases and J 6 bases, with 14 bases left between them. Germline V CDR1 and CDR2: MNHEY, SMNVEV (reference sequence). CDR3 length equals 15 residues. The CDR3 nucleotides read TGTGCCAGCAGTTTGAGTCTAGGCGGTGCCGGGGAGCTGTTTTTT. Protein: CASSLSLGGAGELFF.

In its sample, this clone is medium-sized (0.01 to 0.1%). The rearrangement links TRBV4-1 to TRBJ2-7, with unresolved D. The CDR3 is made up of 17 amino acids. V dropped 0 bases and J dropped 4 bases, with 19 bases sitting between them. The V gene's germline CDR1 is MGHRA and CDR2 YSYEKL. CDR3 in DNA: TGCGCCAGCAGCCAAGATGACTCCCAGGCGAAATGGTACGAGCAGTACTTC. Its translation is CASSQDDSQAKWYEQYF.

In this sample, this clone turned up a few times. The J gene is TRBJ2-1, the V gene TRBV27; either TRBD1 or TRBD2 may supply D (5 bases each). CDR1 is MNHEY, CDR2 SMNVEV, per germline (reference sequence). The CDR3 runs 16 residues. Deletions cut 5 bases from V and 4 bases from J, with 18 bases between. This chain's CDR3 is CASSPPGPPGYNEQFF. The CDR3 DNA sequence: TGTGCCAGCAGTCCTCCGGGGCCCCCTGGGTACAATGAGCAGTTCTTC.

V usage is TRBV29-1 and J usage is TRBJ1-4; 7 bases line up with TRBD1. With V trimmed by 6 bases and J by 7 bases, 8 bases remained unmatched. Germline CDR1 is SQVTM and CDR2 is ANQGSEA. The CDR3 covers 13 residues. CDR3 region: CSVLSAGGEKLFF. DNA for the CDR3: TGCAGCGTCCTCTCGGCAGGGGGTGAAAAACTGTTTTTT.

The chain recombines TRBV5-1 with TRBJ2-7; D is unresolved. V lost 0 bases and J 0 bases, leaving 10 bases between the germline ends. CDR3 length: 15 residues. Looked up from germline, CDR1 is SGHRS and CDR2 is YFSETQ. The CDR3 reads CASSLAPRSSYEQYF. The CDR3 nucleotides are TGCGCCAGCAGCTTGGCCCCAAGGAGCTCCTACGAGCAGTACTTC.